These 25 T cell receptor beta chains share one sample of origin, sequenced in a study of T cells in Graves' hyperthyroidism and ophthalmopathy. Researchers took RNA transcripts and amplified the TCR beta CDR3 regions from them. The primer set for the first-round RT-PCR of the TCR CDR3 was HTBI. TCRdb re-derived calls from the multiplex PCR reads in MiXCR, one entry per CDR3 protein. Found here are over 450,000 distinct CDR3 sequences, about 15% of them singletons; the top ten hold 17%. Sequenced material: blood. The receptors stem from a woman younger than 30 with Graves' ophthalmopathy.

The V call is TRBV5-1, the J call TRBJ2-1; D gene unclear. The germline V gene encodes CDR1 SGHRS and CDR2 YFSETQ. V was clipped by 0 bases and J by 3 bases, with 7 bases between them. The CDR3 covers 14 residues. CDR3 residues: CASSLDTNYNEQFF. The CDR3 DNA sequence: TGCGCCAGCAGCTTGGATACAAACTACAATGAGCAGTTCTTC.

This clonotype was observed many times. The V call is TRBV6-5, the J call TRBJ2-7, with D possibly being TRBD1 or TRBD2 (7 bases each). Trimming cost V 0 bases and J 0 bases, with 15 bases left between them. This CDR3 spans 17 amino acids. CDR1 is MNHEY and CDR2 is SVGAGI in the germline V gene. The CDR3 sequence is CASSYSAGGDSSYEQYF. The CDR3 DNA reads TGTGCCAGCAGTTACTCGGCTGGGGGGGACAGCTCCTACGAGCAGTACTTC.

As regards this clonotype: At one of its ends the junction is not consistent with the germline gene, which may arise from a read error. V and J are TRBV6-1 and TRBJ2-7; 11 bases line up with TRBD2. The CDR3 totals 14 residues. The V gene's germline CDR1 is MNHNS and CDR2 SASEGT. The CDR3 DNA follows: TGTGCCATCAGTCAAGGACTAGCGGGCTACGAGCAGTACTTC. Its protein product is CAISQGLAGYEQYF.

This clonotype was detected only a few times. The chain couples TRBV19 to TRBJ2-3; 8 positions agree with TRBD2. The CDR3 is 18 residues long. Trimming cost V 0 bases and J 2 bases; bases outside gene matches: 10. Germline values: CDR1 LNHDA, CDR2 SQIVND (reference sequence). CDR3 region: CASSIDLSRGDHTDTQYF. CDR3 nucleotides: TGTGCCAGTAGTATAGATCTCTCGCGGGGGGACCACACAGATACGCAGTATTTT.

This clonotype was detected a few times. The rearrangement links TRBV3-1 to TRBJ2-1, with no clear D. CDR1 and CDR2 (germline): LGHDT, YNNKEL (reference sequence). The CDR3 is 15 amino acids. V gave up 4 bases and J gave up 0 bases, with 10 bases separating them. For the CDR3, the DNA is TGTGCCAGCAGCCGTGGCTCTGGCTCCTACAATGAGCAGTTCTTC. Protein product: CASSRGSGSYNEQFF.

The rearrangement links TRBV24-1 to TRBJ2-1; 12 bases are a match to TRBD2. Trimming took 2 bases from V and 0 from J; bases not matched to a gene: 4. From germline, CDR1 is KGHDR and CDR2 SFDVKD. The CDR3 has 18 amino acids. CDR3 DNA: TGTGCCACCAGTGATTCCCCTAGCGGGGGGGGCTCCTACAATGAGCAGTTCTTC. Protein sequence: CATSDSPSGGGSYNEQFF.

This clonotype was recorded a few times. The CDR3, as DNA: TGTGCCAGCAGTCCGGCCGAGGGGTTTGGCTACACCTTC. It translates to CASSPAEGFGYTF. This chain links TRBV2 with TRBJ1-2; perhaps TRBD1 as D (5 bases). Germline-derived CDR1 and CDR2 are SNHLY and FYNNEI. V gave up 5 bases and J gave up 7 bases, with 14 bases separating them. This CDR3 contains 13 residues.

This clonotype was detected ten times or more. The rearrangement links TRBV28 to TRBJ2-2; D is perhaps TRBD1 (6 bases). V was clipped by 4 bases and J by 6 bases, with 18 bases between them. CDR1 is MDHEN, CDR2 SYDVKM, per germline. This CDR3 comprises 16 residues. The CDR3 is CASSSPVPGVSGELFF. The CDR3 coding sequence is TGTGCCAGCAGTTCCCCCGTGCCAGGGGTCTCCGGGGAGCTGTTTTTT.

The chain is built from TRBV4-1 and TRBJ2-3, with 9 bases that match TRBD2. The CDR3 consists of 16 residues. V lost 4 bases, J lost 2 bases, and 7 bases stayed unmatched. CDR1 is MGHRA, CDR2 YSYEKL, per germline. The CDR3 is CASSPIAGAHTDTQYF. CDR3 bases: TGCGCCAGCAGCCCCATAGCGGGGGCCCACACAGATACGCAGTATTTT.

The chain carries TRBV6-1 and TRBJ1-1, with D possibly being TRBD1 (5 bases). In germline, CDR1 is MNHNS, CDR2 SASEGT. V dropped 6 bases and J dropped 6 bases, with 17 bases sitting between them. The CDR3 runs to 14 residues. The CDR3 region has the DNA TGTGCCAGCAGCCAAGACAGATCCCCAGCTGAAGCTTTCTTT. Amino acid sequence: CASSQDRSPAEAFF.

This clonotype was detected only a few times. The chain combines TRBV5-1 with TRBJ2-5; no reliable D call. The CDR3 contains 14 residues. V dropped 0 bases and J dropped 5 bases, with 11 bases sitting between them. Germline V gives CDR1 SGHRS, CDR2 YFSETQ. This CDR3 is CASSLEGRAETQYF. As DNA, the CDR3 is TGCGCCAGCAGCTTGGAAGGACGGGCCGAGACCCAGTACTTC.

In its sample, this clonotype was seen many times. The chain carries TRBV5-5 and TRBJ1-1; 9 nucleotides line up with TRBD1. The CDR3 consists of 16 residues. Germline V gives CDR1 SGHKS, CDR2 YYEKEE (reference sequence). V dropped 4 bases and J dropped 5; count of bases not matched to a gene: 12. In nucleotides, the CDR3 is TGTGCCAGCAGCCAGGGGGACAGGGAGAAGGGGACTGAAGCTTTCTTT. Translating it yields CASSQGDREKGTEAFF. The entire variable domain, with the rest obtained from reference TRBV5-5 and TRBJ1-1, is as follows: DAGVTQSPTHLIKTRGQQVTLRCSPISGHKSVSWYQQVLGQGPQFIFQYYEKEERGRGNFPDRFSARQFPNYSSELNVNALLLGDSALYLCASSQGDREKGTEAFFGQGTRLTVV.

This clonotype was observed many times. The gene calls are TRBV15 and TRBJ2-7; the D is unclear. This CDR3 has 14 residues. V was cut by 9 bases and J by 0 bases, with 15 bases left in between. The germline gives CDR1 LNHNV, CDR2 YYDKDF (reference sequence). As DNA, the CDR3 is TGTGCCACGACCGAATCCCCGGACTCCTACGAGCAGTACTTC. Translation gives CATTESPDSYEQYF. Complete variable domain (other parts from reference TRBV15 and TRBJ2-7): DAMVIQNPRYQVTQFGKPVTLSCSQTLNHNVMYWYQQKSSQAPKLLFHYYDKDFNNEADTPDNFQSRRPNTSFCFLDIRSPGLGDTAMYLCATTESPDSYEQYFGPGTRLTVT.

This clonotype was detected many times. The V and J genes are TRBV5-1 and TRBJ1-4; 7 bases align to TRBD1. This CDR3 comprises 14 residues. Germline V lookup: CDR1 SGHRS, CDR2 YFSETQ. Unmatched junction bases numbered 0, after V lost 1 base and J lost 3 bases. The CDR3 DNA follows: TGCGCCAGCAGCTTGACAGGGGCTAATGAAAAACTGTTTTTT. Translating gives CASSLTGANEKLFF.

The chain joins TRBV5-5 to TRBJ1-5, with TRBD1 matching 9 bases. After removal of 2 bases from V and 5 bases from J, the junction contained 5 bases not matched to a gene. Germline CDR1 is SGHKS and CDR2 is YYEKEE (reference sequence). The length of the CDR3 is 15 residues. Here the CDR3 DNA reads TGTGCCAGCAGCTTACGGACAGGGGATTATCAGCCCCAGCATTTT. This sequence encodes CASSLRTGDYQPQHF.

V gene TRBV11-2 combines with J gene TRBJ2-7; 8 bases line up with TRBD1. CDR3 length: 15 amino acids. The ends lost 1 base at V and 7 bases at J; junction bases unmatched: 9. CDR1 and CDR2 (germline): SGHAT, FQNNGV. The DNA for the CDR3 is TGTGCCAGCAGCTTAGGGACAGGGCCTTACAATGAGCAGTACTTC. It specifies CASSLGTGPYNEQYF.

V gene TRBV7-6 combines with J gene TRBJ2-6; D may be TRBD1 or TRBD2 (6 bases each). V was pared by 3 bases and J by 3 bases, with 15 bases between. The CDR3 has 17 amino acids. Germline V gene data show CDR1 as SGHVS and CDR2 as FNYEAQ. The CDR3 here is CASSLVSGEDGANVLTF. In DNA, the CDR3 is TGTGCCAGCAGCTTGGTGTCAGGGGAGGATGGGGCCAACGTCCTGACTTTC.

This chain joins TRBV4-1 and TRBJ2-6, with D perhaps matching TRBD1 (6 bases). Between the trimmed V and J ends, which lost 6 bases and 0 bases, there was a span of 18 bases. Germline V gene data show CDR1 as MGHRA and CDR2 as YSYEKL. The CDR3 runs 18 residues. In DNA, the CDR3 is TGCGCCAGCAGTCCGAACCCGGGACATAACTCTGGGGCCAACGTCCTGACTTTC. Its translation: CASSPNPGHNSGANVLTF.

This clonotype was seen at least ten times. The chain combines TRBV5-1 with TRBJ2-3; 12 bases match TRBD2. The CDR3 consists of 16 residues. Germline lookup yields CDR1 SGHRS and CDR2 YFSETQ. Germline trimming cut 4 bases from V and 4 bases from J; bases unmatched to any gene: 7. The CDR3 nucleotides read TGCGCCAGCAGCACCCGACTAGCGGGAGAGTCAGATACGCAGTATTTT. Protein sequence: CASSTRLAGESDTQYF.

This clonotype was seen more than once but under ten times. This chain connects TRBV20-1 to TRBJ2-1; 10 bases map to TRBD2. J was trimmed by 2 bases and V by 1 base; bases with no gene match: 2. The CDR3 sequence is 15 residues long. Per the germline V gene, CDR1 is DFQATT and CDR2 is SNEGSKA (reference sequence). CDR3 DNA sequence: TGCAGTGCTAGAGGCGGACTAGCGGCCTACAATGAGCAGTTCTTC. Its translation is CSARGGLAAYNEQFF.

This clonotype was found many times. The CDR3 is CASSESGQGSYEQYF. As DNA, the CDR3 is TGTGCCAGCAGTGAATCCGGACAGGGGAGCTACGAGCAGTACTTC. This rearrangement joins TRBV2 to TRBJ2-7; 9 nucleotides match TRBD1. CDR3 length: 15 amino acids. The J segment lost 3 bases and the V segment lost 2 bases, leaving 5 bases of the junction unmatched. Germline CDR1 is SNHLY and CDR2 is FYNNEI. Filled out from reference TRBV2 and TRBJ2-7, the complete variable domain reads EPEVTQTPSHQVTQMGQEVILRCVPISNHLYFYWYRQILGQKVEFLVSFYNNEISEKSEIFDDQFSVERPDGSNFTLKIRSTKLEDSAMYFCASSESGQGSYEQYFGPGTRLTVT.

This chain joins TRBV7-2 and TRBJ2-5; 12 bases are a match to TRBD2. CDR3 length equals 16 residues. V shed 6 bases, J shed 1 base, and the junction held 6 bases outside the gene matches. From germline, CDR1 is SGHTA and CDR2 FQGNSA. CDR3 nucleotides: TGTGCCAGCAGTCCTAGCGGGAGGGCCTTCCAAGAGACCCAGTACTTC. Protein: CASSPSGRAFQETQYF. Using reference TRBV7-2 and TRBJ2-5 for the parts outside the CDR3, the full variable domain is GAGVSQSPSNKVTEKGKDVELRCDPISGHTALYWYRQSLGQGLEFLIYFQGNSAPDKSGLPSDRFSAERTGGSVSTLTIQRTQQEDSAVYLCASSPSGRAFQETQYFGPGTRLLVL.

On this clonotype: The germline gene is not matched at one end of the junction; a read error may be the cause. V gene TRBV4-3 combines with J gene TRBJ2-3, with D maybe TRBD1 (5 bases). CDR1 and CDR2 from the germline V gene are LGHNA and YSLEER. CDR3 length equals 14 residues. The CDR3 DNA is TGCGCCAGCACCCAAGATTTAGGGGCAGATACGCAGTATTTT. Translation gives CASTQDLGADTQYF.

The V call is TRBV20-1, the J call TRBJ1-1; 10 bases are a match to TRBD1. From germline, CDR1 is DFQATT and CDR2 SNEGSKA (reference sequence). V was clipped by 6 bases and J by 4 bases; unmatched bases: 8. This CDR3 contains 14 residues. CDR3 coding DNA: TGCAGTGCCTATCCGGGACAGGGGTCCACTGAAGCTTTCTTT. It encodes CSAYPGQGSTEAFF.

This clonotype appeared many times. J is TRBJ2-7 and V is TRBV7-2; no reliable D call. There are 13 residues in the CDR3. Trimming took 2 bases from V and 0 from J, leaving 5 bases between them. Germline loops: CDR1 SGHTA, CDR2 FQGNSA. CDR3 nucleotide sequence: TGTGCCAGCAGCTTATCCGCCTCCTACGAGCAGTACTTC. Protein: CASSLSASYEQYF.